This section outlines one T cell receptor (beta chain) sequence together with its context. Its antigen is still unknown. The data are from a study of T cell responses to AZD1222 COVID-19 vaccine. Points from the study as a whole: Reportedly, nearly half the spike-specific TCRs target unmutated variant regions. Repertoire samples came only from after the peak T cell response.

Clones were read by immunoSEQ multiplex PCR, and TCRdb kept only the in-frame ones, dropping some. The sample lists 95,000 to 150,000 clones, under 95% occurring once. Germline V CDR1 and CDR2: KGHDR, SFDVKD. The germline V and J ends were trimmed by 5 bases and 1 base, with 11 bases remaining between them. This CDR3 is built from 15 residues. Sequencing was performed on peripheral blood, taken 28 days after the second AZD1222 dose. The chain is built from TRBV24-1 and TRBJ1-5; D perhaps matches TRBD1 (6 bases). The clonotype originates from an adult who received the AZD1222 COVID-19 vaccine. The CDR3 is CATSVDRRSNQPQHF. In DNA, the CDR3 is TGTGCCACCAGTGTCGACAGGAGAAGCAATCAGCCCCAGCATTTT.